Below are 10 T cell receptor beta chains sequenced from a single sample in a study of T-cell reconstitution after alpha-beta-depleted transplantation in children. The TCRbeta library incorporated unique molecular identifiers. TCRdb itself ran the PCR reads through MiXCR, one entry per CDR3 protein. Of some 350,000 distinct CDR3 sequences in the sample, about 17% are singletons; the top ten hold roughly 41%. The material sequenced was PBMCs, mostly from graft donor cells, taken 360 days after TCRalphabeta/CD19-depleted stem cell transplant. These receptors all stem from a male patient aged 2 to 9 who had a stem cell transplant for acute lymphoblastic leukemia, so the T cells may come from the graft donor.

The rearrangement uses TRBV28 and TRBJ2-7; D remains unclear. V was cut by 4 bases and J by 7 bases, with 11 bases left in between. Germline V gene data show CDR1 as MDHEN and CDR2 as SYDVKM. This CDR3 region has 12 residues. CDR3 loop: CASSSRSLEQYF. The CDR3 DNA reads as TGTGCCAGCAGTTCCCGGTCCCTTGAGCAGTACTTC.

The table lists this clonotype with many counts. The chain uses TRBV7-8 and TRBJ2-7; TRBD1 might be the D (6 bases). With 5 bases removed from V and 0 bases from J, the gap between germline ends came to 14 bases. This CDR3 is built from 15 residues. CDR1 is SGHVS, CDR2 FQNEAQ, per germline. The CDR3 coding sequence is TGTGCCAGCAGCCCGCGACAGGCCTTCTCCTACGAGCAGTACTTC. Protein: CASSPRQAFSYEQYF.

The chain employs TRBV11-2 and TRBJ1-4; TRBD1 matches 10 bases. This CDR3 comprises 18 residues. Germline loops: CDR1 SGHAT, CDR2 FQNNGV. V was clipped by 2 bases and J by 6 bases; unmatched bases: 12. The CDR3 nucleotides are TGTGCCAGCAGCTTACCCCCGGACAGGGGGAGGGGGGATGAAAAACTGTTTTTT. Its translation: CASSLPPDRGRGDEKLFF.

This clonotype was found a few times. This chain's CDR3 is CASSFPDYQETQYF. In nucleotides, the CDR3 is TGCGCCAGCAGCTTCCCGGATTACCAAGAGACCCAGTACTTC. V is TRBV5-1 and J is TRBJ2-5; D is unresolved. Germline lookup yields CDR1 SGHRS and CDR2 YFSETQ. Between the trimmed V and J ends, which lost 2 bases and 0 bases, there was a span of 8 bases. The CDR3 has 14 residues.

This rearrangement joins TRBV2 to TRBJ2-1; D uncertain. This CDR3 is 14 amino acids long. Deletions cut 6 bases from V and 2 bases from J, with 11 bases between. From germline, CDR1 is SNHLY and CDR2 FYNNEI. CDR3: CASSTPETYNEQFF. The CDR3, as DNA: TGTGCCAGCAGCACCCCAGAGACCTACAATGAGCAGTTCTTC.

This clonotype has only one observation. Mismatch with germline at one junction end may stem from a read error. This chain's CDR3 is CASSLSRGGHVF. DNA of the CDR3: TGTGCCAGCAGCTTGAGCCGAGGAGGGCATGTCTTC. The J gene is TRBJ2-4, the V gene TRBV11-2; tentative D call: TRBD2 (6 bases). The CDR3 loop spans 12 amino acids. CDR1 and CDR2 (germline): SGHAT, FQNNGV.

The rearrangement links TRBV28 to TRBJ2-1; TRBD1 matches at 12 bases. The CDR3 is 15 amino acids. Germline CDR1 MDHEN, CDR2 SYDVKM. With 4 bases clipped from V and 8 bases from J, the junction kept 6 bases outside the gene matches. The CDR3 reads CASSWGQGAFDEQFF. The CDR3 DNA is TGTGCCAGCAGTTGGGGACAGGGGGCGTTCGATGAGCAGTTCTTC.

V usage is TRBV20-1 and J usage is TRBJ1-1; D is undetermined. Germline V gene lookup returns CDR1 DFQATT and CDR2 SNEGSKA (reference sequence). V was cut by 2 bases and J by 6 bases, with 22 bases left in between. This CDR3 is built from 16 residues. The CDR3 DNA follows: TGCAGTGCTAGACGTGAGGGAGTTAGAGCCTACGCTGAAGCTTTCTTT. Its translation: CSARREGVRAYAEAFF.

A few counts support this clonotype. The chain combines TRBV9 with TRBJ2-1; 11 bases fit TRBD2. This CDR3 has 17 amino acids. Germline V gene lookup returns CDR1 SGDLS and CDR2 YYNGEE. With 4 bases clipped from V and 2 bases from J, the junction kept 8 bases outside the gene matches. The CDR3 sequence: CASSPRLAGFPYNEQFF. CDR3 bases: TGTGCCAGCAGCCCCCGACTAGCGGGATTCCCCTACAATGAGCAGTTCTTC.

Turning to this clonotype: A much larger clone sits a single nucleotide away, making a read error possible. The chain links TRBV29-1 to TRBJ1-3; 7 bases agree with TRBD1. The V gene's germline CDR1 is SQVTM and CDR2 ANQGSEA. CDR3 length: 13 amino acids. V trimming: 6 bases; J trimming: 7 bases; junction bases outside the gene matches: 9. CDR3 sequence (DNA): TGCAGCGTCCATAAGACAGGGCATAACACCATATATTTT. Residues: CSVHKTGHNTIYF.